This TCR beta chain was sequenced during a study of vaccination effects on CD4 cells after COVID-19. Looking at the study overall: Median timing of post-vaccine samples was 72 days after the second dose.

Antigen-specific CD4+ T cells expanded by the ViraFEST assay with viral peptide pools were then sequenced. Subsequent to a culture period of about nine days, CD4+ T cells were isolated. Two doses of either BNT162b2 or mRNA-1273 were given to each participant. Vaccine recipients had no previous SARS-CoV-2 infection; their nucleocapsid antibodies were negative. PBMC were cultured at around 2 million per well with 9.5 to 10 IU/ml IL-2 and 8 to 10 ug/ml peptides. The authors replaced half the medium with IL-2 medium on days 3 and 7. V lost 3 bases to trimming and J lost 4 bases, with 12 bases between them. CDR1 and CDR2 (germline): KGHSH, LQKENI. The CDR3 contains 15 residues. A note on this clone: The antigen is unknown.

Assay: immunoSEQ multiplex PCR; the TCRdb copy retains only in-frame clones and omits some. There are about 28,000 clones in the sample; 70% to 75% occur only once, and more than 8.5% lies in the top ten. The chain is built from TRBV18 and TRBJ1-4; maybe TRBD1 (5 bases). The sample in question was CD4+ T cells from PBMCs cultured with HCoV-NL63 spike peptides, obtained after COVID-19 vaccination. This clonotype was sampled from a human donor who received a COVID-19 vaccine. The CDR3 reads CASSPSQGVNEKLFF. CDR3 in DNA: TGTGCCAGCTCACCTTCCCAGGGCGTTAATGAAAAACTGTTTTTT.